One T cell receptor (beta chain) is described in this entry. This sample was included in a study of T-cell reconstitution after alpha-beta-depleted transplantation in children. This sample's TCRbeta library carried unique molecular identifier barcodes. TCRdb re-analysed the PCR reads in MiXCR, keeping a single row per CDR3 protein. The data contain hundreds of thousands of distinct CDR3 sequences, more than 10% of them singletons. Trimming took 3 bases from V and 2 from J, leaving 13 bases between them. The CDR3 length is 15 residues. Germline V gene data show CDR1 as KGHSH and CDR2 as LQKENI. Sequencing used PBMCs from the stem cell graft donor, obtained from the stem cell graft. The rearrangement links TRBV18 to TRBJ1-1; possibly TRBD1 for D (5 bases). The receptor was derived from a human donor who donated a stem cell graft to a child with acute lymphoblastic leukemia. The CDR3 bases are TGTGCCAGCTCACCTATCCGCAGGGATAACACTGAAGCTTTCTTT. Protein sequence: CASSPIRRDNTEAFF.